These 19 T cell receptor beta chains were all obtained from the same sample, sequenced in a study of T cell repertoires in cytomegalovirus infection. A single record per CDR3 protein comes from TCRdb applying MiXCR to the reads. This sample has hundreds of thousands of distinct CDR3 sequences, with 24% found just once. Sample: CD8+ T cells from PBMCs. These receptors originate from a human donor in good health (CMV status not recorded). Some clones in this sample may be carry-over from other donors' samples.

This clonotype was seen at least ten times. The V call is TRBV7-9, the J call TRBJ1-4; D is ambiguous. The V end lost 1 base, the J end lost 0 bases, and 9 bases lay between the germline ends. This CDR3 has 16 residues. Germline V lookup: CDR1 SEHNR, CDR2 FQNEAQ (reference sequence). In DNA form, the CDR3 reads TGTGCCAGCAGCTTAGGGAGAAGGACAACTAATGAAAAACTGTTTTTT. The encoded protein is CASSLGRRTTNEKLFF.

This clonotype has a handful of counts. The gene calls are TRBV5-6 and TRBJ2-1, with 7 bases lining up with TRBD1. Germline V gene lookup returns CDR1 SGHDT and CDR2 YYEEEE. With V trimmed by 2 bases and J by 4 bases, 6 bases remained unmatched. The CDR3 is 15 residues long. The CDR3 DNA reads as TGTGCCAGCAGCTTAAGTGGGACAGCTTACAATGAGCAGTTCTTC. It yields the protein CASSLSGTAYNEQFF.

This chain links TRBV12-3 or TRBV12-4 with TRBJ2-1, with D uncertain. CDR3 size: 16 residues. V shed 7 bases and J shed 0 bases, with 16 bases lying between them. DNA of the CDR3: TGTGCCAGCACCCCGGACCGGACGAGCTCCTACAATGAGCAGTTCTTC. It is translated as CASTPDRTSSYNEQFF.

This clonotype was found many times. The chain links TRBV28 to TRBJ2-7; TRBD1 matches 7 bases. Germline-derived CDR1 and CDR2 are MDHEN and SYDVKM. The CDR3 has 14 amino acids. Trimming took 6 bases from V and 2 from J; bases not matched to a gene: 7. The CDR3 coding sequence is TGTGCCAGCAGGTCTTCCAGGGGGACCTACGAGCAGTACGTC. This codes for CASRSSRGTYEQYV.

CDR3 DNA sequence: TGTGCCACCGACCCCGGGACAGGGAGAGGGTATGGCACCGGGGAGCTGTTTTTT. Translated, it gives CATDPGTGRGYGTGELFF. The V and J genes are TRBV2 and TRBJ2-2, with TRBD1 matching over 9 bases. This CDR3 has 18 amino acids. V shed 10 bases and J 4 bases; nucleotides not matched to a gene: 19. Per the germline V gene, CDR1 is SNHLY and CDR2 is FYNNEI.

This clonotype was observed at least ten times. CDR3 DNA: TGTGCCAGCAGCTTAGTCCCGGACGGATACAATGAGCAGTTCTTC. It codes for CASSLVPDGYNEQFF. This rearrangement joins TRBV7-2 to TRBJ2-1; unclear D gene. This CDR3 spans 15 amino acids. V was trimmed by 1 base and J by 4 bases, leaving 11 bases between them. Germline V gene sequence: CDR1 SGHTA, CDR2 FQGNSA.

This clonotype was seen ten or more times. The chain recombines TRBV6-1 with TRBJ1-6, with unresolved D. The CDR3 covers 13 residues. The V gene lost 9 bases and the J gene lost 3 bases, with 9 bases spanning the gap. CDR1 and CDR2 (germline): MNHNS, SASEGT. The CDR3 nucleotides are TGTGCCAGTAGGGAAATCTATAATTCACCCCTCCACTTT. It specifies CASREIYNSPLHF.

This clonotype came up many times. The rearrangement joins TRBV7-8 to TRBJ2-7; 12 bases agree with TRBD1. V lost 0 bases and J lost 5; bases outside the gene matches: 5. The germline V gene has CDR1 SGHVS and CDR2 FQNEAQ. This CDR3 spans 16 amino acids. CDR3 in amino acids: CASSLARDRGPNEQYV. For the CDR3, the DNA is TGTGCCAGCAGCTTAGCCCGGGACAGGGGGCCAAACGAGCAGTACGTC.

In its sample, this clonotype was seen many times. The V and J genes are TRBV7-8 and TRBJ2-7; D may be TRBD1 (6 bases). The germline V and J ends were trimmed by 0 bases and 1 base, with 10 bases remaining between them. The CDR3 consists of 15 residues. Germline lookup yields CDR1 SGHVS and CDR2 FQNEAQ. CDR3 nucleotides: TGTGCCAGCAGCTTAGCGCAGGGGACATCCTACGAGCAGTACGTC. This encodes CASSLAQGTSYEQYV.

This clonotype came up many times. This chain uses TRBV25-1 with TRBJ1-5, with a weak D call TRBD1 (5 bases). Trimming removed 6 bases from V and 1 base from J, with 10 bases in between. The germline V gene encodes CDR1 MGHDK and CDR2 SYGVNS. This CDR3 region has 14 residues. The CDR3 is CASSGGGSNQPQHF. DNA of the CDR3: TGTGCCAGCAGCGGTGGGGGAAGCAATCAGCCCCAGCATTTT.

In its sample, this clonotype was seen many times. The V gene is TRBV28, the J gene TRBJ2-1; perhaps TRBD1 as D (6 bases). Germline-derived CDR1 and CDR2 are MDHEN and SYDVKM. The CDR3 is made up of 14 amino acids. V dropped 5 bases and J dropped 4 bases, with 12 bases sitting between them. CDR3 coding DNA: TGTGCCAGCAGTCGGTACAGGGTTTACAATGAGCAGTTCTTC. It yields the protein CASSRYRVYNEQFF.

The CDR3 sequence is CSARGGTGADYGYTF. The CDR3 region has the DNA TGCAGTGCTAGAGGAGGGACAGGGGCCGACTATGGCTACACCTTC. The chain has TRBV20-1 and TRBJ1-2, with 10 bases fitting TRBD1. Unmatched junction bases numbered 5, after V lost 1 base and J lost 3 bases. The CDR3 totals 15 residues. Germline CDR1 is DFQATT and CDR2 is SNEGSKA (reference sequence).

The V call is TRBV13, the J call TRBJ2-4; 8 nucleotides match TRBD2. Germline V gene sequence: CDR1 PRHDT, CDR2 FYEKMQ (reference sequence). This CDR3 region has 16 residues. V shed 5 bases and J 0 bases; nucleotides not matched to a gene: 6. The CDR3 DNA reads as TGTGCCAGCAGCCCCACGGGGGGGAGAGCCAAAAACATTCAGTACTTC. This gives the protein CASSPTGGRAKNIQYF. Full variable domain (outside the CDR3, taken from reference TRBV13 and TRBJ2-4): AAGVIQSPRHLIKEKRETATLKCYPIPRHDTVYWYQQGPGQDPQFLISFYEKMQSDKGSIPDRFSAQQFSDYHSELNMSSLELGDSALYFCASSPTGGRAKNIQYFGAGTRLSVL.

With regard to this clonotype: A much larger clone is a single base away; this may be a read error. V is TRBV7-8 and J is TRBJ2-3; D remains unclear. V lost 2 bases to trimming and J lost 3 bases, with 15 bases between them. Per germline, CDR1 SGHVS and CDR2 FQNEAQ. The CDR3 contains 16 residues. CDR3 bases: TGTGCCAGCAGCTTAATGGCAGTGGGCGCGACAGATACGCAGTATTTT. Its translation: CASSLMAVGATDTQYF.

The rearrangement links TRBV7-3 to TRBJ2-1; 12 bases align to TRBD2. The germline V gene has CDR1 SGHTA and CDR2 FQGTGA. V trimming: 4 bases; J trimming: 6 bases; junction bases outside the gene matches: 7. The CDR3 sequence is 16 residues long. The CDR3 protein is CASSYGLAGPSNEQFF. CDR3 nucleotide sequence: TGTGCCAGCAGCTACGGACTAGCGGGGCCTTCCAATGAGCAGTTCTTC.

This clonotype was seen a few times. The chain uses TRBV6-2 or TRBV6-3 and TRBJ1-5; 8 bases match TRBD1. The CDR3 is made up of 14 amino acids. From germline, CDR1 is MNHEY and CDR2 SVGEGT. Unmatched junction bases numbered 4, after V lost 6 bases and J lost 3 bases. In DNA, the CDR3 is TGTGCCAGCAGCTTGACAGGGGCCAATCAGCCCCAGCATTTT. This codes for CASSLTGANQPQHF.

V is TRBV12-5 and J is TRBJ1-1; D not resolved. Germline values: CDR1 LGHNT, CDR2 FRNRAP. The CDR3 spans 13 residues. Trimming removed 2 bases at V and 3 bases at J, with 7 bases between. CDR3: CASGLQRDTEAFF. The DNA for the CDR3 is TGTGCTAGTGGTTTGCAGAGGGACACTGAAGCTTTCTTT.

J is TRBJ2-6 and V is TRBV7-9, with a possible D match to TRBD2 (6 bases). The CDR3 covers 18 residues. The V gene's germline CDR1 is SEHNR and CDR2 FQNEAQ (reference sequence). The ends were cut back, 8 bases at V and 4 bases at J, with 24 bases in the middle. CDR3 DNA: TGTGCCAGCGACGGAGGACTTGTTGGAGGGCTAGGGGCCAACGTCCTGACTTTC. Translation gives CASDGGLVGGLGANVLTF.

The rearrangement joins TRBV6-2 or TRBV6-3 to TRBJ2-3, with D possibly TRBD1 on 6 matching bases. V gave up 2 bases and J gave up 6 bases, with 12 bases separating them. Germline loops: CDR1 MNHEY, CDR2 SVGEGT. This CDR3 comprises 14 residues. Here the CDR3 DNA reads TGTGCCAGCAGTTACCCAGGGGCCCGGGATACGCAGTATTTT. Its protein product is CASSYPGARDTQYF.